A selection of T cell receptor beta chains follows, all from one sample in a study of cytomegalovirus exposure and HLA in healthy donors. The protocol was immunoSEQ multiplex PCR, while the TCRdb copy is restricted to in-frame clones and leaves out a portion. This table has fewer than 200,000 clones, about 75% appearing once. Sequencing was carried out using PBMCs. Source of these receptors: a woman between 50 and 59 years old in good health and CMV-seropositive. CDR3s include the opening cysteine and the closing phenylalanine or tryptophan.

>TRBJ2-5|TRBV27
CASSSGIVGQETQYF
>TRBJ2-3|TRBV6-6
CASKTEPTDTQYF
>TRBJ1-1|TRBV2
CASSGLEGNTEAFF
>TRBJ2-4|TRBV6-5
CASSGRGIGIQYF
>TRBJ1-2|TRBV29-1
CSVGGTGGNYGYTF
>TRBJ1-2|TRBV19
CASSPVHGTAYGYTF
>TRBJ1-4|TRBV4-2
CASSQDAVSTNEKLFF
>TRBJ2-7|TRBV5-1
CASSPGQQHNSYEQYF
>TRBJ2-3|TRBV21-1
CASSKASGRARDTQYF
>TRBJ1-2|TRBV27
CASSLLGQGECTF
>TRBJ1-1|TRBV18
CASSPGSAPEAFF
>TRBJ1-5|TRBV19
CASSPAHRGVNQPQHF
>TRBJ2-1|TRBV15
CATSLYSGSDNEQFF
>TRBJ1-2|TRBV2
CAVQGSGNYGYTF
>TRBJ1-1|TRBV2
CASSDLDRVEAFF
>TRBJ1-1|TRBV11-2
CASSDGQGRYTEAFF
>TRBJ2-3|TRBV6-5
CASSPIVTTDTQYF
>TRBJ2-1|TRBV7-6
CASSLETSLNEQFF